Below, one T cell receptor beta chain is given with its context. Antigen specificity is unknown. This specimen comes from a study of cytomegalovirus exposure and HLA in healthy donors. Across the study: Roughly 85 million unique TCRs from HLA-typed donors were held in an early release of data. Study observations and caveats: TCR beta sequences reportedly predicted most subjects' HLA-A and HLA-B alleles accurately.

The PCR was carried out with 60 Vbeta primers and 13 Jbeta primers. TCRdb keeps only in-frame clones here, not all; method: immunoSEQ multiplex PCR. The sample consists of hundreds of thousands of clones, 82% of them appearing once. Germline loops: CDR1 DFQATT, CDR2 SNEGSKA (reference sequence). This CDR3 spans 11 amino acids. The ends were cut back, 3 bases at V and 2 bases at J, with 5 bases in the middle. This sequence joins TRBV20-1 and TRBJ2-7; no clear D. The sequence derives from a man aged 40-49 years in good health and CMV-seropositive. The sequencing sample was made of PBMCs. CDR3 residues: CSARYTYEQYF. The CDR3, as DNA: TGCAGTGCTAGGTACACCTACGAGCAGTACTTC.